These T cell receptor beta chains were read from a single sample in a study of CD8+ T cells in alopecia areata. Method: immunoSEQ multiplex PCR; TCRdb's copy keeps in-frame clones and lacks some. This sample has 120,000 to 150,000 clones; about nine tenths occur once, and the top ten carry less than 15%. The sequenced sample was CD8+ T cells sorted from blood, obtained at week 0. The receptor source for this set is a human donor with alopecia areata. CDR3s include the opening cysteine and the closing phenylalanine or tryptophan. D genes are given only for firm matches. Expanded clones are given a class, and other clones once, few, many or no size at all.

size: NA
D: NA
J: TRBJ1-2
V: TRBV29-1
CDR3: CSAPGQGFGYGYTF
DNA: TGCAGCGCCCCAGGGCAGGGCTTCGGCTATGGCTACACCTTC

size: NA
D: NA
J: TRBJ1-2
V: TRBV7-9
CDR3: CASSLDPGLYGYTF
DNA: TGTGCCAGCAGCTTAGACCCAGGGCTCTATGGCTACACCTTC

size: NA
D: TRBD1
J: TRBJ2-4
V: TRBV4-1
CDR3: CASSQTGSKNIQYF
DNA: TGCGCCAGCAGCCAGACAGGGTCCAAAAACATTCAGTACTTC

size: few
D: TRBD2
J: TRBJ2-5
V: TRBV7-2
CDR3: CASSSHQPGLVIQETQYF
DNA: TGTGCCAGCAGCTCACACCAACCGGGACTAGTAATCCAAGAGACCCAGTACTTC

size: few
D: NA
J: TRBJ1-2
V: TRBV30
CDR3: CAWRTVGGYTF
DNA: TGTGCCTGGAGGACAGTCGGCGGCTACACCTTC

size: NA
D: NA
J: TRBJ1-2
V: TRBV27
CDR3: CASREHILYGYTF
DNA: TGTGCCAGCCGAGAGCACATACTCTATGGCTACACCTTC

size: NA
D: NA
J: TRBJ2-1
V: TRBV9
CDR3: CASSAPRHNEQFF
DNA: TGTGCCAGCAGCGCCCCACGACACAATGAGCAGTTCTTC

size: NA
D: NA
J: TRBJ2-6
V: TRBV29-1
CDR3: CSVEVPGEGGANVLTF
DNA: TGCAGCGTTGAAGTCCCAGGAGAAGGTGGGGCCAACGTCCTGACTTTC

size: NA
D: NA
J: TRBJ2-1
V: TRBV19
CDR3: CASSILRGNEQFF
DNA: TGTGCCAGTAGTATATTGAGGGGGAATGAGCAGTTCTTC

size: NA
D: NA
J: TRBJ2-5
V: TRBV4-2
CDR3: CASSQTAGTEETQYF
DNA: TGTGCCAGCAGCCAAACCGCCGGGACTGAAGAGACCCAGTACTTC

size: NA
D: TRBD2
J: TRBJ2-1
V: TRBV9
CDR3: CASSPPREVQQFF
DNA: TGTGCCAGCAGCCCGCCGCGGGAGGTCCAGCAGTTCTTC

size: NA
D: TRBD2
J: TRBJ2-5
V: TRBV29-1
CDR3: CSVIQRGQETQYF
DNA: TGCAGCGTTATACAGCGGGGGCAAGAGACCCAGTACTTC

size: NA
D: NA
J: TRBJ1-1
V: TRBV29-1
CDR3: CSAQGTEAFF
DNA: TGCAGCGCCCAGGGGACTGAAGCTTTCTTT

size: NA
D: NA
J: TRBJ2-2
V: TRBV29-1
CDR3: CSVEAGDTGELFF
DNA: TGCAGCGTTGAAGCTGGGGACACCGGGGAGCTGTTTTTT

size: NA
D: TRBD2
J: TRBJ2-1
V: TRBV9
CDR3: CASSVGSGGYNEQFF
DNA: TGTGCCAGCAGCGTCGGTAGCGGGGGGTACAATGAGCAGTTCTTC

size: NA
D: TRBD2
J: TRBJ2-5
V: TRBV11-2
CDR3: CASSLVVSGKETQYF
DNA: TGTGCCAGCAGCTTAGTTGTTAGCGGGAAAGAGACCCAGTACTTC

size: NA
D: NA
J: TRBJ2-1
V: TRBV4-1
CDR3: CASSNRDQRVNEQFF
DNA: TGCGCCAGCAGCAACCGGGACCAAAGAGTCAATGAGCAGTTCTTC

size: NA
D: NA
J: TRBJ2-2
V: TRBV29-1
CDR3: CSYQVTGELFF
DNA: TGCAGCTATCAGGTGACCGGGGAGCTGTTTTTT

size: NA
D: NA
J: TRBJ2-2
V: TRBV29-1
CDR3: CSVDPANTGELFF
DNA: TGCAGCGTTGATCCCGCGAACACCGGGGAGCTGTTTTTT

size: few
D: TRBD1
J: TRBJ2-1
V: TRBV27
CDR3: CASSWAGQGNNEQFF
DNA: TGTGCCAGCAGTTGGGCGGGACAGGGTAATAATGAGCAGTTCTTC